Listed below are T cell receptor beta chains from one sample, sequenced in a study of CD8+CD57+ T cells in acquired aplastic anemia. One entry per CDR3 protein, called by TCRdb with MiXCR from the reads. The data show 150,000 to 200,000 distinct CDR3 sequences, around 65% seen once. The specimen sequenced was sorted CD4+, CD8+, or CD8+CD57+ T cells (not recorded which) from PBMCs. These receptors were taken from a human donor with severe aplastic anemia or a healthy control (not recorded which). CDR3s leave out the opening cysteine and the closing phenylalanine or tryptophan.

v_call	j_call	cdr3_aa
TRBV5-4	TRBJ1-6	ASSPGTADPVPLH
TRBV2	TRBJ1-1	ASGGREAF
TRBV2	TRBJ2-3	ASSDRAARPDTQY
TRBV30	TRBJ2-7	AWRGTSNEQY
TRBV2	TRBJ2-1	ASSPRTEQF
TRBV20-1	TRBJ2-3	SAMGPSTDTQY
TRBV7-9	TRBJ1-5	ASTNGGDQPQH
TRBV7-2	TRBJ2-5	ASSPVAGGRETQY
TRBV6-2/TRBV6-3	TRBJ2-7	ASSPGRGGRYEQY
TRBV7-2	TRBJ2-7	ASSSRDGEDEQY
TRBV2	TRBJ1-2	ASSGQVSNYGYT
TRBV10-3	TRBJ2-1	AISVSPGQGDNEQF
TRBV20-1	TRBJ2-1	SALGTLRNEQF
TRBV7-9	TRBJ1-4	ASSLEDENEKLF
TRBV29-1	TRBJ1-3	SVAQGASGNTIY
TRBV7-2	TRBJ2-7	ASSLALAGVGEQY
TRBV12-3/TRBV12-4	TRBJ1-5	ASSLSRDQPQH
TRBV20-1	TRBJ2-7	SAAVQEREQY
TRBV27	TRBJ2-1	ASRYRVNEQL
TRBV20-1	TRBJ1-2	SARERDRTYGYT
TRBV7-9	TRBJ2-4	ASSRGTSGGESKNIQY
TRBV9	TRBJ2-1	ASSVSLGGLDEQF
TRBV2	TRBJ1-6	ASSAPRDRNSPLH
TRBV29-1	TRBJ2-1	SAYRDRSYNEQF
TRBV29-1	TRBJ2-5	SVGQGRWETQY
TRBV7-8	TRBJ2-3	ASSPLAGGSPDTQY
TRBV6-5	TRBJ2-3	ASSPSGGELTDTQY
TRBV7-9	TRBJ2-1	ASSPSGIIGEQF
TRBV19	TRBJ2-2	ASRPLETGLFTGELF
TRBV7-4	TRBJ1-1	ASSPTGTANTEAF
TRBV24-1	TRBJ2-3	ATSDLRGSGTDTQY
TRBV15	TRBJ1-6	AWMAAGTGNSPLH
TRBV24-1	TRBJ2-7	ATSGGAGSFEQY
TRBV10-3	TRBJ1-2	AISGTGVNYGYT
TRBV2	TRBJ1-2	ARRQGASYGYT
TRBV20-1	TRBJ2-1	SVLTTAVYNEQF
TRBV5-8	TRBJ2-7	ASTLRDRAYEQY
TRBV28	TRBJ1-5	ASTTGGLGNQPQH
TRBV19	TRBJ1-2	ASTTTGGYGYT
TRBV5-1	TRBJ2-3	ASSWREPGTDTQY
TRBV7-4	TRBJ2-3	ASSLPGGRMGDTQY